This is a list of T cell receptor beta chains from one sample in a study of T cells in Graves' hyperthyroidism and ophthalmopathy. TCRdb independently ran MiXCR on the multiplex PCR reads; one entry per CDR3 protein. The table shows 96,000 or so distinct CDR3 sequences, with around 52% occurring only once. The specimen was blood. Source of these receptors: a woman aged 40 to 50 with Graves' hyperthyroidism. CDR3s include the opening cysteine and the closing phenylalanine or tryptophan. Fields, in order: clone size, D gene, V gene, J gene, CDR3 DNA, CDR3 protein. D genes are given only for firm matches. Rows may omit the clone size; those that give it use once, few, many or a size class.

.,.,TRBV29-1,TRBJ2-3,TGCAGCGTGAGGGACGGAGGCACAGATACGCAGTATTTT,CSVRDGGTDTQYF
many,TRBD2,TRBV2,TRBJ2-7,TGTGCCAGCACATTCAGGGTAGGAGGTAGCGGGAGGCCGAATTCCTACGAGCAGTACTTC,CASTFRVGGSGRPNSYEQYF
.,TRBD1,TRBV2,TRBJ1-4,TGTGCCAGCAGTCATACCCGGGACAGGGAGGAAAAACTGTTTTTT,CASSHTRDREEKLFF
.,TRBD2,TRBV20-1,TRBJ2-3,TGCAGTGCTAGAGGCGGAACCGGGACTAGCGGGAGATATGACACAGATACGCAGTATTTT,CSARGGTGTSGRYDTDTQYF
many,.,TRBV19,TRBJ1-2,TGTGCCAGCCGATGGAGGCAGGGTGTACATGGCTACACCTTC,CASRWRQGVHGYTF
.,.,TRBV7-2,TRBJ1-3,TGTGCCAGCAGCTTTGAGGGACGCGGGTACACCATATATTTT,CASSFEGRGYTIYF
many,.,TRBV19,TRBJ2-7,TGTGCCAGTAGTATCCGCGGGACGCTCTCCTACGAGCAGTACTTC,CASSIRGTLSYEQYF
few,TRBD2,TRBV14,TRBJ2-3,TGTGCCAGCAGCCAACGGACTAGCGGGAGCGATACGCAGTATTTT,CASSQRTSGSDTQYF
many,.,TRBV7-2,TRBJ2-5,TGTGCCAGCAGCTTAGAACGCAGTGCTGGGAAGGGGACCCAGTACTTC,CASSLERSAGKGTQYF
.,.,TRBV6-6,TRBJ2-7,TGTGCCAGCAGTGAAGTCCCGCGGGACGAGCAGTACTTC,CASSEVPRDEQYF
many,.,TRBV2,TRBJ1-4,TGTGCCAGCAGTGACGGAGGGATCGCAATGAAAAATGAGTTACTGTTTTTT,CASSDGGIAMKNELLFF
many,.,TRBV2,TRBJ1-5,TGTGCCAGCTCACCCGGGAACCCTCTTGGTAGCAATCAGCCCCAGCATTTT,CASSPGNPLGSNQPQHF
many,.,TRBV5-8,TRBJ1-5,TGTGCCAGCAGCTTGGTGTCAGCCGATCAGCCCCAGCATTTT,CASSLVSADQPQHF
many,.,TRBV29-1,TRBJ1-2,TGCAGCGTTGCAGCAGGGAACTATGGCTACACCTTC,CSVAAGNYGYTF
many,.,TRBV5-1,TRBJ1-1,TGCGCCAGCAGCTTGCAAATAGGGATGAACACTGAAGCTTTCTTT,CASSLQIGMNTEAFF
many,.,TRBV4-1,TRBJ2-7,TGCGCCAGCAGCCAAGAATTCATGGGCTCCTACGAGCAGTACTTC,CASSQEFMGSYEQYF
.,.,TRBV4-2,TRBJ1-1,TGTGCCAGCGCCACCGCCCCCAACACTGAAGCTTTCTTT,CASATAPNTEAFF
many,TRBD1,TRBV15,TRBJ2-7,TGTGCCACCAGCAGAGGGGGACAGGGCGGCGAGCAGTACTTC,CATSRGGQGGEQYF
once,.,TRBV2,TRBJ1-2,TGTGCCAGCAGTCCGCGACTTGGACTAGCGGCAAGGACAGTCTATGGCTACACCTTC,CASSPRLGLAARTVYGYTF
.,.,TRBV4-1,TRBJ1-1,TGCGCCAGCAGCCAAGACAGGGGATATGGGAGCACTGAAGCTTTCTTT,CASSQDRGYGSTEAFF
few,TRBD2,TRBV5-1,TRBJ2-3,TGCGCCAGCAGCTTGGGGATTCTAGCGGGAACCGGCACAGATACGCAGTATTTT,CASSLGILAGTGTDTQYF
.,.,TRBV12-3/TRBV12-4,TRBJ1-1,TGTGCCAGCAGCGTCCGGGGGGGGGCGGCTGAAGCTTTCTTT,CASSVRGGAAEAFF
many,.,TRBV4-1,TRBJ2-2,TGCGCCAGCAGCCAAGGGGTCGGGGAGCTGTTTTTT,CASSQGVGELFF
many,.,TRBV12-3/TRBV12-4,TRBJ2-7,TGTGCCAGCAGTTACTCGCGGCAGAACGAGCAGTACTTC,CASSYSRQNEQYF
.,TRBD1,TRBV6-1,TRBJ2-2,TGTGCCAGCAGGGATACAGGGGGCCGCACCGGGGAGCTGTTTTTT,CASRDTGGRTGELFF
many,.,TRBV7-3,TRBJ2-5,TGTGCCAGCAGCACATCAGGCGGGGTTGAGGAGACCCAGTACTTC,CASSTSGGVEETQYF
.,.,TRBV5-8,TRBJ2-5,TGTGCCAGCAGCTCCGGGACAGCTAGCGGGACCCAGTACTTC,CASSSGTASGTQYF
.,TRBD1,TRBV14,TRBJ1-1,TGTGCCAGCAGGGACAGGGGGGCAGGGCGAAACACTGAAGCTTTCTTT,CASRDRGAGRNTEAFF
many,.,TRBV10-3,TRBJ2-3,TGTGCCATCAGTGAGTCGGGGCACCTACAGGCAGATACGCAGTATTTT,CAISESGHLQADTQYF